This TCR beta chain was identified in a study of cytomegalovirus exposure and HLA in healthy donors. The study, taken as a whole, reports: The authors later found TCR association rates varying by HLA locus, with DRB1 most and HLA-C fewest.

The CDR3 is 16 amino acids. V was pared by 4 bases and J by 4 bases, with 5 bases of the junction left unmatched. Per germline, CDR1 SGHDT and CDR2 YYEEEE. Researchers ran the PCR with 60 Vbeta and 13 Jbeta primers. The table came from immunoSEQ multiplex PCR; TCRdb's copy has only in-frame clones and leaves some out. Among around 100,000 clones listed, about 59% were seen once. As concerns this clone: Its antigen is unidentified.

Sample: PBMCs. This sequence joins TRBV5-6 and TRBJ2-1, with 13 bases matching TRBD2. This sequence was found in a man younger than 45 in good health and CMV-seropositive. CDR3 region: CASSLGLAGVYNEQFF. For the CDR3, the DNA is TGTGCCAGCAGCCTAGGACTAGCGGGGGTATACAATGAGCAGTTCTTC.